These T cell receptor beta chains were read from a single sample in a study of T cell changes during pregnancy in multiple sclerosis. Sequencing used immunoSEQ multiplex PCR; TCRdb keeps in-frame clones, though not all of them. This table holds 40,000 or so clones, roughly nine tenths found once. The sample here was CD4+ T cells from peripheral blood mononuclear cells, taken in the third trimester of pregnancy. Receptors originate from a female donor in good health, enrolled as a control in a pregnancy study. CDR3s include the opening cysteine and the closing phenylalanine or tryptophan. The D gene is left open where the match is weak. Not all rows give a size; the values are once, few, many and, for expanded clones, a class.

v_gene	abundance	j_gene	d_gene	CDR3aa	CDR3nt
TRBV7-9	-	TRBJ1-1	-	CASSWTVNTEAFF	TGTGCCAGCAGCTGGACAGTGAACACTGAAGCTTTCTTT
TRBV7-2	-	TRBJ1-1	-	CASSLIWRTEAFF	TGTGCCAGCAGCTTAATTTGGAGAACTGAAGCTTTCTTT
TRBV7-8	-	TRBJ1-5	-	CASSWTDYNQPQHF	TGTGCCAGCAGTTGGACAGACTACAATCAGCCCCAGCATTTT
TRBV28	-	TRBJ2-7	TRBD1	CASSSDRASSYEQYF	TGTGCCAGCAGCTCCGACAGGGCGAGCTCCTACGAGCAGTACTTC
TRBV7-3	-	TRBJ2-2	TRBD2	CASSLDPTSGFGELFF	TGTGCCAGCAGCTTAGACCCGACTAGCGGTTTCGGGGAGCTGTTTTTT
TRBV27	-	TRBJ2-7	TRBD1	CASGRTGRTYEQYF	TGTGCCAGCGGGAGGACAGGGAGGACCTACGAGCAGTACTTC
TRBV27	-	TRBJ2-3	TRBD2	CASSTSGRTDTQYF	TGTGCCAGCAGTACTAGCGGGAGAACAGATACGCAGTATTTT
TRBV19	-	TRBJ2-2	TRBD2	CASSFYGGANTGELFF	TGTGCCAGTAGTTTTTACGGGGGGGCGAACACCGGGGAGCTGTTTTTT
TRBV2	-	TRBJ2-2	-	CASEEGHITGELFF	TGTGCCAGCGAGGAGGGGCATATCACCGGGGAGCTGTTTTTT
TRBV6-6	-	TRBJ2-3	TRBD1	CASSTGQGRADTQYF	TGTGCCAGCAGCACCGGACAGGGAAGGGCAGATACGCAGTATTTT
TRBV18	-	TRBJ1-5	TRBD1	CASSDRGQPQHF	TGTGCCAGCTCGGACAGGGGGCAGCCCCAGCATTTT
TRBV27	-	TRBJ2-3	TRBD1	CASSPHLQGAVDTQYF	TGTGCCAGCAGTCCTCACTTACAGGGGGCAGTGGATACGCAGTATTTT
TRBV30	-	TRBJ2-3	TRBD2	CAWAAGDTDTQYF	TGTGCCTGGGCGGCGGGAGACACAGATACGCAGTATTTT
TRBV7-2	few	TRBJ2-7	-	CASSKTSFSVEQYF	TGTGCCAGCTCCAAAACTAGCTTCTCCGTCGAGCAGTACTTC
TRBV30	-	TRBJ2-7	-	CAWKGDGYEQYF	TGTGCCTGGAAGGGGGACGGCTACGAGCAGTACTTC
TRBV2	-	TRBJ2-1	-	CASIGHVEQFF	TGTGCCAGCATAGGACACGTAGAGCAGTTCTTC
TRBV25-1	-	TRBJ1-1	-	CATREAGEAFF	TGTGCCACCAGAGAGGCAGGGGAGGCTTTCTTT
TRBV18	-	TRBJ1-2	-	CASSPPGHGYTF	TGTGCCAGCTCACCACCGGGCCATGGCTACACCTTC
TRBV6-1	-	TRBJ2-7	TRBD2	CASSGAGEAYEQYF	TGTGCCAGCAGTGGAGCGGGAGAGGCCTACGAGCAGTACTTC
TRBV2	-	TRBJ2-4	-	CASSPGTLDINIQYF	TGTGCCAGCAGCCCCGGGACACTAGACATAAACATTCAGTACTTC
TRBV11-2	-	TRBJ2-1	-	CASSLGSGGNEQFF	TGTGCCAGCAGCTTAGGGAGTGGAGGCAATGAGCAGTTCTTC
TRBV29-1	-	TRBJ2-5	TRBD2	CSVGNSAGAWETQYF	TGCAGCGTTGGTAACTCGGCGGGAGCGTGGGAGACCCAGTACTTC
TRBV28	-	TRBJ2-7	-	CASSPGPGYEQYF	TGTGCCAGCAGCCCCGGGCCAGGGTACGAGCAGTACTTC
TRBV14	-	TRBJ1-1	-	CASSLAAGLNEAFF	TGTGCCAGCAGCCTGGCGGCCGGACTTAATGAAGCTTTCTTT
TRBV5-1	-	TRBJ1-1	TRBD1	CASSIMGQTNTEAFF	TGCGCCAGCAGCATAATGGGACAGACGAACACTGAAGCTTTCTTT
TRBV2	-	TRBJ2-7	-	CASRRAAFYEQYF	TGTGCCAGCAGGCGGGCCGCATTCTACGAGCAGTACTTC
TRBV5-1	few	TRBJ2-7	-	CASSLDFYEQYF	TGCGCCAGCAGCTTAGACTTCTACGAGCAGTACTTC
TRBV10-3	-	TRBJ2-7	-	CAISGNHLDEQYF	TGTGCCATCAGCGGGAACCACCTTGACGAGCAGTACTTC
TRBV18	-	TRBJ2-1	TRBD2	CASSPGVGGYNEQFF	TGTGCCAGCTCACCTGGAGTGGGGGGGTACAATGAGCAGTTCTTC
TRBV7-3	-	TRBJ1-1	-	CASSLAPGTKNTEAFF	TGTGCCAGCAGCTTAGCCCCAGGGACTAAGAACACTGAAGCTTTCTTT
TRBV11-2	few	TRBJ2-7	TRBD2	CASSFSLAGLYEQYF	TGTGCCAGCAGCTTCTCACTAGCGGGACTGTACGAGCAGTACTTC
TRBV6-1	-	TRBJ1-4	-	CASSGFGIYNEKLFF	TGTGCCAGCAGTGGCTTCGGGATTTATAATGAAAAACTGTTTTTT
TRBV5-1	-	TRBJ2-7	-	CASSLASGFFKLLSYEQYF	TGCGCCAGCAGCTTGGCTTCAGGGTTCTTTAAACTTCTCTCCTACGAGCAGTACTTC
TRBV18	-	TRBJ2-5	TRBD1	CASSPRDRPETQYF	TGTGCCAGCTCACCAAGGGACAGACCAGAGACCCAGTACTTC
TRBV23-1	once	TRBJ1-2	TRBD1	CASSQSWDRGLRYTF	TGCGCCAGCAGTCAATCTTGGGACAGGGGGCTGCGCTACACCTTC
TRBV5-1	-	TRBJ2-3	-	CASSPGAFAGTDTQYF	TGCGCCAGCAGCCCTGGGGCGTTTGCTGGCACAGATACGCAGTATTTT
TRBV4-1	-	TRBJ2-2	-	CASSQDHLGGSTRGTGELFF	TGCGCCAGCAGCCAAGATCATTTGGGGGGATCTACCCGGGGCACCGGGGAGCTGTTTTTT